Reported below is one TCR beta chain. The sample holds a few counts of this clonotype. Its antigen is currently not known. Within one base of it there is no much larger clone, and no base qualities were kept. The CDR3 runs 15 amino acids, cysteine and phenylalanine included. The CDR3 DNA has 45 bases and is translated from base 1. V is pruned by 0 bases and J by 9 bases, leaving 11 bases of the junction without a gene match. CDR1 and CDR2, per the germline V gene (reference sequence), are GTSNPN and SVGIG. This sample is drawn from a study of CD8 T cells in ankylosing spondylitis (dated by TCRdb to 2017 to 2019). Study-wide context: The study profiled T cell receptor beta repertoires in healthy donors and ankylosing spondylitis patients to find disease-linked TCR variants. Peripheral blood was sampled, and synovial fluid was additionally collected from ankylosing spondylitis patients. In total, the full study cohort was made up of about 110 healthy donors and some 26 ankylosing spondylitis patients.

Overall results and qualifications from the work: Some motif variants had previously been reported in the synovial fluid and blood of reactive arthritis patients, which suggests shared mechanisms of disease initiation. The disease-linked clones showed a CD8+ phenotype and occurred at relatively low frequencies in peripheral blood. The disease-linked clones were reported as significantly enriched in matched synovial fluid samples from ankylosing spondylitis patients. Blood from ankylosing spondylitis patients appeared to be characterized by a TCR beta motif made up of seven or eight highly homologous amino acid variants.

For sequencing, an Illumina HiSeq 2500 was employed. TCR beta libraries were prepared by quantitative 5'-RACE with molecular barcodes. Processing in the source paper ran as follows. A new computational method based on a probabilistic model of VDJ rearrangement was used to identify disease-linked TCR variants. The raw public data were reprocessed by TCRdb itself: fastp quality trimming at Q25, MiXCR clonotype calling, in-frame beta chains only. Identical CDR3 protein sequences are pooled into one entry, listed with their most common genes and DNA. The V and J calls were not made by the authors but by TCRdb's processing. The sample yields about 330,000 distinct CDR3 sequences; 7.5% to 9% were counted once. The ten largest clones add up to more than 14% of the sample.

This sequence was found in a male donor with ankylosing spondylitis. The sample comprised blood, either unsorted or a sorted T cell fraction (not recorded which). The chain joins TRBV30 to TRBJ2-1; 7 junctional bases match TRBD2. The DNA is TGTGCCTGGAGTGTACTTCGCGGGAGTGCTACTGAGCAGTTCTTC. This yields the protein CAWSVLRGSATEQFF.